This TCR beta chain was identified during a study of blood T cell repertoires in COVID-19. Assay: immunoSEQ multiplex PCR; the TCRdb copy retains only in-frame clones and omits some. The table lists more than 85,000 clones, around 73% of them singletons, with approximately 9.6% in the top ten. Germline loops: CDR1 MNHNS, CDR2 SASEGT. This CDR3 is built from 15 residues. With 2 bases clipped from V and 2 bases from J, the junction kept 4 bases outside the gene matches. The clonotype was recovered from a man aged 55 to 70 with active or convalescent COVID-19. Sequenced input: peripheral blood. The V call is TRBV6-1, the J call TRBJ2-7, with 9 bases that match TRBD1. The CDR3 region has the DNA TGTGCCAGCAGTGAATGGGGACAGGGCACCTACGAGCAGTACTTC. Its protein is CASSEWGQGTYEQYF.